These T cell receptor beta chains were read from a single sample in a study of radiotherapy plus CTLA-4 blockade in lung cancer. Method: immunoSEQ multiplex PCR; TCRdb's copy keeps in-frame clones and lacks some. The table records about 97,000 clones, approximately 74% of them present only once. The starting material was peripheral blood, obtained from a patient treated with radiotherapy plus ipilimumab. Every receptor here comes from a human donor with non-small cell lung cancer who had a partial response to radiotherapy plus ipilimumab. Some clones in this sample may be carry-over from other donors' samples. CDR3s include the opening cysteine and the closing phenylalanine or tryptophan. The D gene is left open where the match is weak. Size tells how often a clone was seen (once, few, many) or the class of an expanded clone, and some rows leave it out.

j_gene	v_gene	d_gene	abundance	CDR3aa	CDR3nt
TRBJ2-1	TRBV7-9	.	few	CASSRGPGLPNEQFF	TGTGCCAGCAGCCGCGGTCCAGGGTTACCGAATGAGCAGTTCTTC
TRBJ2-7	TRBV5-1	TRBD1	.	CASKPPGTGGKGEQYF	TGCGCCAGCAAACCGCCCGGGACAGGGGGGAAGGGGGAGCAGTACTTC
TRBJ2-7	TRBV5-1	TRBD2	.	CASSLAGTSGTEQYF	TGCGCCAGCAGCTTGGCCGGGACTAGCGGGACAGAGCAGTACTTC
TRBJ1-6	TRBV19	TRBD1	.	CASSIGQGSSYNSPLHF	TGTGCCAGTAGTATTGGACAGGGAAGCTCCTATAATTCACCCCTCCACTTT
TRBJ2-6	TRBV2	TRBD1	.	CASTKDRAFSGANVLTF	TGTGCCAGCACCAAGGACAGGGCCTTCTCTGGGGCCAACGTCCTGACTTTC
TRBJ1-5	TRBV5-4	.	.	CASSLDSQPQHF	TGTGCCAGCAGCTTGGATAGTCAGCCCCAGCATTTT
TRBJ1-6	TRBV9	.	.	CASSVSGHQYSPLHF	TGTGCCAGCAGCGTGTCGGGACATCAATATTCACCCCTCCACTTT
TRBJ2-7	TRBV5-4	TRBD2	.	CASSGTSGTLNIYEQYF	TGTGCCAGCAGTGGGACTAGCGGGACTCTCAATATCTACGAGCAGTACTTC
TRBJ2-7	TRBV11-2	.	few	CASTLGRREQYF	TGTGCCAGCACCCTGGGGAGAAGGGAGCAGTACTTC
TRBJ2-1	TRBV10-2	.	.	CASSDGAAPVQFF	TGCGCCAGCAGTGACGGTGCGGCTCCAGTGCAGTTCTTC
TRBJ2-1	TRBV19	.	.	CASSAFRAGLYEQFF	TGTGCCAGTAGTGCCTTCCGGGCGGGATTATATGAGCAGTTCTTC
TRBJ1-4	TRBV28	TRBD1	few	CASSQTGSWYEKLFF	TGTGCCAGCAGCCAGACAGGGTCTTGGTATGAAAAACTGTTTTTT
TRBJ1-3	TRBV5-4	.	.	CASSLGSGAGNTIYF	TGTGCCAGCAGCTTGGGGTCAGGGGCTGGAAACACCATATATTTT
TRBJ2-7	TRBV6-6	TRBD2	.	CASSYLPLAGVYEQYF	TGTGCCAGCAGTTACCTCCCGCTAGCGGGAGTTTACGAGCAGTACTTC